This TCR beta chain was identified in a study of ipilimumab plus nivolumab after autologous stem cell transplantation. Study-level information: Patients received a median of roughly five ipilimumab and 8 or 9 nivolumab doses. Study outcomes and limitations: Authors suggest TCR repertoire, Treg phenotype and gut microbiota support further study.

This clone showed up just once. Its antigen remains unidentified. Using immunoSEQ multiplex PCR, the repertoire was profiled, and TCRdb retains in-frame clones only, with some absent. The sample lists some 87,000 clones, 65% to 85% occurring once. Starting 14 to 28 days after autologous transplant, ipilimumab 1 mg/kg was given. Patients got 3 mg/kg IV nivolumab weeks 1, 4, 7, 10, then biweekly through week 26. The origin of this receptor is a male donor with diffuse large B-cell lymphoma. This material consisted of PBMCs, taken in a trial of ipilimumab plus nivolumab as post-transplant consolidation.

DNA of the CDR3: TGTGCCAGCACCCTTTCCGGGGGCCAAGGAGAGACCCAGTACTTC. It codes for CASTLSGGQGETQYF. The genes are TRBV6-5 and TRBJ2-5; either TRBD1 or TRBD2 may fit D (6 bases each). V was trimmed by 7 bases and J by 4 bases, leaving 19 bases between them. The CDR3 contains 15 residues. Germline V gene lookup returns CDR1 MNHEY and CDR2 SVGAGI.